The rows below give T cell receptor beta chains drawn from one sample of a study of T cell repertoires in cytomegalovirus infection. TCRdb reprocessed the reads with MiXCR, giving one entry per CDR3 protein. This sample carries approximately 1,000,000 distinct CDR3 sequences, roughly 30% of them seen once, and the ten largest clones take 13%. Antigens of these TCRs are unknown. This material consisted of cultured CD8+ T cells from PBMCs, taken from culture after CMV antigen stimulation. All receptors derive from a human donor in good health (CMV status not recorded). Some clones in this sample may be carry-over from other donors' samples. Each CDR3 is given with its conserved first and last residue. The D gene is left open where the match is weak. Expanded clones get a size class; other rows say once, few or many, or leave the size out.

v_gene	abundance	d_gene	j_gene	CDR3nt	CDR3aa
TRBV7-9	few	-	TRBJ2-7	TGTGCCAGCAGCTTAGAATCCCACGGAGTCGAGCAGTACTTC	CASSLESHGVEQYF
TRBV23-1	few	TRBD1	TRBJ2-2	TGCGCCAGCAGTCAATCGGGCCCGGACAGGGCGAACACCGGGGAGCTGTTTTTT	CASSQSGPDRANTGELFF
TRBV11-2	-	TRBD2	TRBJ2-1	TGTGCCAGCAGCTCCAGTACCCTTGGGGGGGTTGAGCAGTTCTTC	CASSSSTLGGVEQFF
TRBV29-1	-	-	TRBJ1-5	TGCAGCGTACCAGGGGATAGCAATCAGCCCCAGCATTTT	CSVPGDSNQPQHF
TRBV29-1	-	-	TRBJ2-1	TGCAGCGTTGATTTAGGTGAGCAGTTCTTC	CSVDLGEQFF
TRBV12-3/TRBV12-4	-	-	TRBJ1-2	TGTGCCAGCAGTTTAGGCGGCAGGTTCTATGGCTACACCTTC	CASSLGGRFYGYTF
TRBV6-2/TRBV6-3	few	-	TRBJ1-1	TGTGCCAGCAGACAGCGGGGACTTGATGAAGCTTTCTTT	CASRQRGLDEAFF
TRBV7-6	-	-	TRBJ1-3	TGTGCCAGCTTCCGTTCTATTGGGCCCGAAGGCTCTGGAAACACCATATATTTT	CASFRSIGPEGSGNTIYF
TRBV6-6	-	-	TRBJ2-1	TGTGCCAGCAGTGGCGTATTCGCGGGACCCTACAATGAGCAGTTCTTC	CASSGVFAGPYNEQFF
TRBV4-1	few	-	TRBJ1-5	TGCGCCAGCAGCCAGGAAGGCTTATTTCAGCCCCAGCATTTT	CASSQEGLFQPQHF
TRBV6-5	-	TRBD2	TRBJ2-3	TGTGCCAGCAGCTCCGCCGGGGTGGCGGGGGGCACAGATACGCAGTATTTT	CASSSAGVAGGTDTQYF
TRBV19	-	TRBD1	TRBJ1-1	TGTGCCAGTAGCTTTGACAGGGTCGGCACTGAAGCTTTCTTT	CASSFDRVGTEAFF
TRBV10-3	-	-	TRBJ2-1	TGTGCCATTAGTCGATCAGGGGCCCTCTCCTACAATGAGCAGTTCTTC	CAISRSGALSYNEQFF
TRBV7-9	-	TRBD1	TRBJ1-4	TGTGCCAGCAGCCTCCCCCCAGGGGGGAATGAAAAACTGTTTTTT	CASSLPPGGNEKLFF
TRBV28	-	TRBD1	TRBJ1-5	TGTGCCAGCAGTTTCGGACAGGCCAATAGCAATCAGCCCCAGCATTTT	CASSFGQANSNQPQHF
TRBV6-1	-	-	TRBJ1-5	TGTGCCAGCAGTGAGGCAGGGCGTCATCAGCCCCAGCATTTT	CASSEAGRHQPQHF
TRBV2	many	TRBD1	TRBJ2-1	TGTGCCAGCAGTGAAGGGACAGGGGTTCGGAATGAGCAGTTCTTC	CASSEGTGVRNEQFF
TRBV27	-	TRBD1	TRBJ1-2	TGTGCCAGCAGTTTATCTGGGACAGACTATTATGGCTACACCTTC	CASSLSGTDYYGYTF
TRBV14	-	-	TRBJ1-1	TGTGCCAGCAGCCAAAGGGGGGGGTGGACTGAAGCTTTCTTT	CASSQRGGWTEAFF
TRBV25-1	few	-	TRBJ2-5	TGTGCCAGCAGTGAATGGCCAGGTCGGGGGACCCAGTACTTC	CASSEWPGRGTQYF
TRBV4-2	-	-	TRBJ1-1	TGTGCCAGCAGCCAAGATACCCAAGCTGAAGCTTTCTTT	CASSQDTQAEAFF
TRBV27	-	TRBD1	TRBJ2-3	TGTGCCAGCAGGCCGGGACAGGGCCTTTATACGCAGTATTTT	CASRPGQGLYTQYF
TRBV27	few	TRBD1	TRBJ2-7	TGTGCCAGCAGTTCCGGGACAGAAGTTTACGAGCAGTACTTC	CASSSGTEVYEQYF
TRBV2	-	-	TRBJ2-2	TGTGCCAGCAGTCCCTCCAGGTCCTACACCACCGGGGAGCTGTTTTTT	CASSPSRSYTTGELFF
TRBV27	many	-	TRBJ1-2	TGTGCCAGCAGCTTCGGGCCAAACTATGGCTACACCTTC	CASSFGPNYGYTF
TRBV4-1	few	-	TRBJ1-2	TGCGCCAGCAGCCAAGATCCGGGGTTTAGGGGCTACACCTTC	CASSQDPGFRGYTF
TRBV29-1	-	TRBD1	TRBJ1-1	TGCAGCGTGGGGACAGGGGGAAACACTGAAGCTTTCTTT	CSVGTGGNTEAFF
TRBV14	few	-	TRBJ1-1	TGTGCCAGCAGTCACAAAGTCGAAGCTTTCTTT	CASSHKVEAFF
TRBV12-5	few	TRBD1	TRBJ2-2	TGTGCTATCTACAGGGGGGCGAACACCGGGGAGCTGTTTTTT	CAIYRGANTGELFF
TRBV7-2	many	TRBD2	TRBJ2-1	TGTGCCAGCAGCTCGAGCGGGGGGGCTAAAAATGAGCAGTTCTTC	CASSSSGGAKNEQFF
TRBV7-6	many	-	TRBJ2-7	TGTGCCAGCAGCTTACACAGAACCTACGAGCAGTACTTC	CASSLHRTYEQYF
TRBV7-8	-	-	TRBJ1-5	TGTGCCAGCGGAGATCAGCCCCAGCATTTT	CASGDQPQHF
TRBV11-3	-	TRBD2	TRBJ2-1	TGTGCCAGCAGCACAGGGGTACTAGCGGGCCACAATGAGCAGTTCTTC	CASSTGVLAGHNEQFF
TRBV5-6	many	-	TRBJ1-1	TGTGCCAGCAGCTTACCCAGGAACACTGAAGCTTTCTTT	CASSLPRNTEAFF
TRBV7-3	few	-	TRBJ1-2	TGTGCCAGCAGCCGAGGGCAGGGGAGAGACTATGGCTACACCTTC	CASSRGQGRDYGYTF
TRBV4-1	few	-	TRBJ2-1	TGCGCCAGCGCGCCGGGGATCTCCTACAATGAGCAGTTCTTC	CASAPGISYNEQFF
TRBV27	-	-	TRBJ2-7	TGTGCCAGCGGCTTGACAGTGGGCTACGAGCAGTACTTC	CASGLTVGYEQYF
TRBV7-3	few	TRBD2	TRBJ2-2	TGTGCCAGCAGCGGTAGCGGGGGGTTCACCGGAGAGCTGTTTTTT	CASSGSGGFTGELFF
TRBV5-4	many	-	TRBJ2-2	TGTGCCAGCAGCTTGGTCAGGGGAGGCACCGGGGAGCTGTTTTTT	CASSLVRGGTGELFF
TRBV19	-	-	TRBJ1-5	TGTGCCAGTATGGGCATAAATCAGCCCCAGCATTTT	CASMGINQPQHF
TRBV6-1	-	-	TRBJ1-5	TGTGCCAGCAGCCCAGGGCTGCGTGTTCAGGCTCAGCCCCAGCATTTT	CASSPGLRVQAQPQHF
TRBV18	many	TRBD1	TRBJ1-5	TGTGCCAGCTCCCTCCTGGACAGGGATATGCCCCAGCATTTT	CASSLLDRDMPQHF
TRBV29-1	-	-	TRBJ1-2	TGCAGCGTTGTTACAGCCAACTCAGGAGTCGGCACCTTC	CSVVTANSGVGTF
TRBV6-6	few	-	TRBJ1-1	TGTGCCAGCAGTTACCGGGGGGACGCTGAAGCTTTCTTT	CASSYRGDAEAFF
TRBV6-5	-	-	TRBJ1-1	TGTGCCAGCAGTTACTTCCAGGGGAAAGAAGCTTTCTTT	CASSYFQGKEAFF
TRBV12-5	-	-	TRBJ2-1	TGTGCTAGTGGTTTGAGCCTAGCGAGGAATGAGCAGTTCTTC	CASGLSLARNEQFF
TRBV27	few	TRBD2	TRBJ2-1	TGTGCCAGCAGTCACCCTGCGGGGGGGCGGAATGAGCAGTTCTTC	CASSHPAGGRNEQFF
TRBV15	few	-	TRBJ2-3	TGTGCCACCAGCAGAGGTGACAGGCGGGGGACAGATACGCAGTATTTT	CATSRGDRRGTDTQYF
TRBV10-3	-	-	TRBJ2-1	TGTGCCATCAACTTAGGGAGCTCCTACAATGAGCAGTTCTTC	CAINLGSSYNEQFF
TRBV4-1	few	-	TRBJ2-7	TGCGCCAGCAGCCAACAACCGCTACAGGGAAACTCCTACGAGCAGTACTTC	CASSQQPLQGNSYEQYF
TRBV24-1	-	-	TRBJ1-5	TGTGCCACCACGCCTAGTTTGGCCTATAAGGTCAGCAATCAGCCCCAGCATTTT	CATTPSLAYKVSNQPQHF